This record covers a single T cell receptor (beta chain). The CDR3 loop spans 13 amino acids. Trimming shortened V by 2 bases and J by 9 bases, and 16 bases separated the two germline ends. Germline V gene lookup returns CDR1 DFQATT and CDR2 SNEGSKA (reference sequence). Using unique molecular identifiers, the investigators prepared the TCRbeta library. MiXCR, applied by TCRdb to the PCR reads, yields one record per CDR3 protein. This table has around 370,000 distinct CDR3 sequences, over 9% appearing once. The data belong to a study of T-cell reconstitution after alpha-beta-depleted transplantation in children.

The J gene is TRBJ2-5, the V gene TRBV20-1, with a weak D call TRBD1 (5 bases). The sample consisted of PBMCs from the stem cell graft donor, taken from the stem cell graft. This receptor was obtained from a human donor who donated a stem cell graft to a child with acute lymphoblastic leukemia. The DNA for the CDR3 is TGCAGTGCTAGACGGACACTCCTAGGGGCCCAGTACTTC. Its protein product is CSARRTLLGAQYF.